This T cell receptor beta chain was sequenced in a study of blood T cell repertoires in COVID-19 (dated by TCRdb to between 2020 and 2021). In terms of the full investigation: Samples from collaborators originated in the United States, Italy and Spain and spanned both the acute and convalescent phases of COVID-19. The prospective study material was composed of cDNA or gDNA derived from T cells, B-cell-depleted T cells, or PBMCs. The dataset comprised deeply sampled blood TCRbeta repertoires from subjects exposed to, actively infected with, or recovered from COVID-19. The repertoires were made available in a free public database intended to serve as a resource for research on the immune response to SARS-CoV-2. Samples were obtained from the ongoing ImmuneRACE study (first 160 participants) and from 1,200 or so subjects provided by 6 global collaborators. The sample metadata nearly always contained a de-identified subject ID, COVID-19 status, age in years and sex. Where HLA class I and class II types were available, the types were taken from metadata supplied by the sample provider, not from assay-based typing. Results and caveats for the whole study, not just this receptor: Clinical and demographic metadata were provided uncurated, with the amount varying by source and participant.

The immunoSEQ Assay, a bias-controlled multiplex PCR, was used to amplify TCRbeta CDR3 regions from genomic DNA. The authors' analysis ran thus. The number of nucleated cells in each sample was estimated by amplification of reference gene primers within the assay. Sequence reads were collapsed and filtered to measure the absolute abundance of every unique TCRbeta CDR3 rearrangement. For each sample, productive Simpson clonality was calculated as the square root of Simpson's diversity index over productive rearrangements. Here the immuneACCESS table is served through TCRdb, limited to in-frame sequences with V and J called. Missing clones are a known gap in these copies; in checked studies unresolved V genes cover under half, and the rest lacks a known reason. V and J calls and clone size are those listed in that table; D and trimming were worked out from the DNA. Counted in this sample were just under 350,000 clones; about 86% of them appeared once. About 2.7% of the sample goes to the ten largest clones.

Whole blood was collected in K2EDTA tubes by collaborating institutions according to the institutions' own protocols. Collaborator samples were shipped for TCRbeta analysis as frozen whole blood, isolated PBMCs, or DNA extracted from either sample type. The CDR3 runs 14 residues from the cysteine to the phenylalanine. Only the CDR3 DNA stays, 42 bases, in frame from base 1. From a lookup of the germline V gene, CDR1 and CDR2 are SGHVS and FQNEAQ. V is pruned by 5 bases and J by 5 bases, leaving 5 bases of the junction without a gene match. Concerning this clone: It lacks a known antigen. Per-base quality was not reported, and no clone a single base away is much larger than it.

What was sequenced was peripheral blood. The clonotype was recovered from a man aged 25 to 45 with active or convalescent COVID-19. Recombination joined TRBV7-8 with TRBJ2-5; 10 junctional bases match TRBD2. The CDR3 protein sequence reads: CASSPVTSGETQYF. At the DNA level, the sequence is TGTGCCAGCAGCCCGGTGACTAGCGGGGAGACCCAGTACTTC.